Given below is one T cell receptor (beta chain) in context. Its cognate antigen is unknown. The sample belongs to a study of T cell repertoires in cytomegalovirus infection. Germline-derived CDR1 and CDR2 are MDHEN and SYDVKM. CDR3 length: 16 residues. V was pared by 2 bases and J by 13 bases, with 10 bases of the junction left unmatched. TCRdb called the reads again in MiXCR, with one record for every CDR3 protein. This table has just under 500,000 distinct CDR3 sequences, 30% to 35% appearing once. Sequences were derived from cultured PBMCs, sampled from culture after CMV antigen stimulation. This clonotype was obtained from a human donor in good health (CMV status not recorded). Some clones in this sample may be carry-over from other donors' samples. The rearrangement links TRBV28 to TRBJ2-1, with 14 bases identical to TRBD2. As DNA, the CDR3 is TGTGCCAGCAGTTTACACATGACCGGGACTAGCGGGAGACAGTTCTTC. It translates to CASSLHMTGTSGRQFF.